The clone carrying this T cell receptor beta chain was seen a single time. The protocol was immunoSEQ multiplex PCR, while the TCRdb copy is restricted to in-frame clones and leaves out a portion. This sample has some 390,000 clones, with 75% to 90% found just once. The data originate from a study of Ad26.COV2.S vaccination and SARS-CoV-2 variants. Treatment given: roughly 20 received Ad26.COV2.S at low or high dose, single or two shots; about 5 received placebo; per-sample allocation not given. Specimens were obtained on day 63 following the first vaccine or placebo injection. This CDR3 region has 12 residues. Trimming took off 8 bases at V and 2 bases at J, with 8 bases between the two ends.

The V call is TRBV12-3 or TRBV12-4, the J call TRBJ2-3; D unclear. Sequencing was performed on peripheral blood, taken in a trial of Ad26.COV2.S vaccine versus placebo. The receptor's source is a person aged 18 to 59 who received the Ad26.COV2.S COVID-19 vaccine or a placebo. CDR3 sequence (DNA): TGTGCCAGCGGTGCCCTCACAGATACGCAGTATTTT. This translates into CASGALTDTQYF.